Listed below are T cell receptor beta chains from one sample, sequenced in a study of blood T cell repertoires in COVID-19. Here immunoSEQ multiplex PCR was the method, and the copy in TCRdb shows in-frame clones only, minus some. The table lists approximately 100,000 clones, 88% of them singletons. Sample: peripheral blood. These receptors were obtained from an older woman with acute or convalescent COVID-19. The CDR3 runs from the conserved cysteine through the conserved F or W. The D gene is left open where the match is weak. A row's size may be missing; if present it is once, few, many or a size class.

TRBJ1-2 - - TRBV2 CASSESPGVVGYTF TGTGCCAGCAGTGAAAGCCCAGGGGTGGTAGGCTACACCTTC
TRBJ1-3 - - TRBV10-3 CAITRGSGNTIYF TGTGCCATCACGAGGGGGTCTGGAAACACCATATATTTT
TRBJ2-7 - - TRBV6-5 CASSYGRGSGYEQYF TGTGCCAGCAGTTACGGAAGAGGTTCTGGCTACGAGCAGTACTTC
TRBJ2-5 TRBD2 - TRBV7-2 CASSLGSGRETQYF TGTGCCAGCAGCTTAGGCAGCGGGAGGGAGACCCAGTACTTC
TRBJ1-2 - - TRBV12-3/TRBV12-4 CASSLGGDGYTF TGTGCCAGCAGTTTAGGGGGGGATGGCTACACCTTC
TRBJ2-2 - once TRBV2 CASHSIGSGELFF TGTGCCAGCCATAGCATAGGCTCCGGGGAGCTGTTTTTT
TRBJ2-7 - - TRBV30 CAWTPGRSYEQYF TGTGCCTGGACCCCAGGAAGATCCTACGAGCAGTACTTC
TRBJ2-3 - - TRBV6-1 CASSEVSSYTDTQYF TGTGCCAGCAGTGAGGTTAGCAGTTACACAGATACGCAGTATTTT
TRBJ1-5 TRBD1 - TRBV9 CASSEDREYQPQHF TGTGCCAGCAGCGAGGACAGGGAGTATCAGCCCCAGCATTTT
TRBJ1-6 - few TRBV7-9 CASSFGQKDSPLHF TGTGCCAGCAGCTTTGGACAGAAGGATTCACCCCTCCACTTT
TRBJ1-6 - - TRBV11-2 CASSLGSPTRSLHF TGTGCCAGCAGCTTGGGCAGCCCGACACGTTCCCTCCACTTT
TRBJ1-2 TRBD1 - TRBV2 CASSYDRGRGYTF TGTGCCAGCAGTTACGACAGGGGGCGGGGCTACACCTTC
TRBJ1-5 - - TRBV19 CASSSDGGNQPQHF TGTGCCAGTTCTAGTGATGGCGGCAATCAGCCCCAGCATTTT
TRBJ2-3 TRBD2 - TRBV3-1/TRBV3-2 CASSQDPSGRASSTDTQYF TGTGCCAGCAGCCAAGATCCCAGCGGGAGGGCTTCTAGCACAGATACGCAGTATTTT
TRBJ1-1 TRBD1 few TRBV5-1 CASSSVPGQGWNTEAFF TGCGCCAGCAGCTCCGTCCCGGGACAGGGTTGGAACACTGAAGCTTTCTTT
TRBJ2-1 TRBD2 - TRBV4-1 CASSHPLAGGAYNEQFF TGCGCCAGCAGCCACCCACTAGCGGGAGGAGCTTACAATGAGCAGTTCTTC
TRBJ2-2 - - TRBV9 CASSVRRSTGELFF TGTGCCAGCAGCGTACGGCGGTCCACCGGGGAGCTGTTTTTT
TRBJ1-1 - once TRBV28 CASSLLRFSEAFF TGTGCCAGCAGTTTATTACGGTTTAGTGAAGCTTTCTTT
TRBJ1-1 - - TRBV6-5 CASSSGNTEAFF TGTGCCAGCAGTTCAGGGAACACTGAAGCTTTCTTT
TRBJ2-2 TRBD2 - TRBV9 CASSVGWGRASGGELFF TGTGCCAGCAGCGTAGGCTGGGGGAGGGCCAGCGGCGGGGAGCTGTTTTTT
TRBJ2-1 TRBD2 - TRBV6-6 CASRWTSGRGNEQFF TGTGCCAGCAGATGGACTAGCGGGAGGGGTAATGAGCAGTTCTTC
TRBJ2-5 - - TRBV3-1/TRBV3-2 CASSRPAALETQYF TGTGCCAGCAGTCGACCGGCGGCCTTAGAGACCCAGTACTTC
TRBJ1-3 - - TRBV5-6 CASSFVGAGVTIYF TGTGCCAGCAGCTTTGTGGGGGCTGGCGTGACCATATATTTT
TRBJ2-1 - few TRBV27 CASRYRVSSYNEQFF TGTGCCAGCAGGTACAGGGTTAGCTCCTACAATGAGCAGTTCTTC
TRBJ1-5 TRBD1 - TRBV28 CASVEPGQGTDSNQPQHF TGTGCCAGCGTTGAACCGGGACAGGGGACTGATAGCAATCAGCCCCAGCATTTT
TRBJ2-2 - - TRBV5-8 CATQTVSVTGELFF TGTGCCACCCAGACAGTATCGGTCACCGGGGAGCTGTTTTTT
TRBJ2-7 - once TRBV21-1 CASSKRPDCGRCPSEQYF TGTGCCAGCAGCAAGAGGCCTGATTGCGGGAGGTGCCCCTCCGAGCAGTACTTC
TRBJ2-5 TRBD1 - TRBV2 CASSDLQGGQETQYF TGTGCCAGCAGTGATCTACAGGGGGGCCAAGAGACCCAGTACTTC
TRBJ2-3 TRBD2 once TRBV5-4 CASSLDSGSSLYTQYF TGTGCCAGCAGCTTGGACAGCGGGAGTTCCCTCTATACGCAGTATTTT
TRBJ1-6 - - TRBV2 CASSFGGGGNSPLHF TGTGCCAGCAGTTTCGGTGGAGGCGGCAATTCACCCCTCCACTTT
TRBJ1-2 TRBD1 - TRBV6-5 CASSSTGDYGYTF TGTGCCAGCAGTTCTACAGGGGACTATGGCTACACCTTC
TRBJ1-3 - once TRBV6-6 CASSYAGPDSGNTIYF TGTGCCAGCAGTTACGCGGGCCCGGACTCTGGAAACACCATATATTTT
TRBJ1-5 TRBD1 - TRBV28 CATMGGTGSNQPQHF TGTGCCACTATGGGGGGGACAGGTAGCAATCAGCCCCAGCATTTT
TRBJ2-5 - - TRBV7-9 CASSLAGAVQETQYF TGTGCCAGCAGCTTAGCAGGGGCGGTCCAAGAGACCCAGTACTTC
TRBJ2-2 - - TRBV28 CASSLSSQGTGELFF TGTGCCAGCAGTTTATCCTCCCAGGGCACCGGGGAGCTGTTTTTT
TRBJ2-1 TRBD1 - TRBV27 CASSFARDRGEQFF TGTGCCAGCAGTTTCGCCCGGGACAGGGGGGAGCAGTTCTTC
TRBJ1-1 - once TRBV3-1/TRBV3-2 CASSQVGGNTEAFF TGTGCCAGCAGCCAAGTGGGGGGAAACACTGAAGCTTTCTTT
TRBJ1-2 - - TRBV21-1 CASNFGLTRPPNYGYTF TGTGCCAGCAACTTCGGACTAACTCGGCCCCCGAACTATGGCTACACCTTC
TRBJ1-3 TRBD1 - TRBV28 CASSPPKDTGVLLGNTIYF TGTGCCAGCAGTCCTCCAAAGGACACAGGGGTCCTTCTGGGAAACACCATATATTTT
TRBJ2-5 - - TRBV18 CASSPGNRQETQYF TGTGCCAGCTCACCAGGGAACAGGCAAGAGACCCAGTACTTC
TRBJ2-1 TRBD2 - TRBV6-6 CASSQPTSGRLYEQFF TGTGCCAGCAGCCAACCGACTAGCGGGAGACTCTATGAGCAGTTCTTC
TRBJ1-2 - - TRBV6-1 CASSEAQAESYYGYTF TGTGCCAGCAGTGAAGCGCAGGCAGAATCATACTATGGCTACACCTTC
TRBJ1-4 - - TRBV19 CASARTATNEKLFF TGTGCCAGTGCCAGGACAGCAACTAATGAAAAACTGTTTTTT
TRBJ1-4 - - TRBV28 CASSLDYNEKLFF TGTGCCAGCAGTTTAGACTATAATGAAAAACTGTTTTTT
TRBJ1-2 TRBD1 few TRBV5-1 CASSPQSGTGVDYTF TGCGCCAGCAGCCCCCAATCCGGGACAGGAGTTGACTACACCTTC
TRBJ1-2 - - TRBV7-9 CASSRAAGGYTF TGTGCCAGCAGTCGCGCCGCAGGTGGCTACACCTTC
TRBJ1-1 - few TRBV19 CASSKGVTEAFF TGTGCCAGCTCGAAAGGGGTCACTGAAGCTTTCTTT
TRBJ1-5 - once TRBV19 CASSSGEYSNQPQHF TGTGCCAGTAGTTCGGGGGAGTATAGCAATCAGCCCCAGCATTTT
TRBJ2-1 - - TRBV12-3/TRBV12-4 CASRDSMYNEQFF TGTGCCAGTCGGGACTCCATGTACAATGAGCAGTTCTTC
TRBJ2-3 - - TRBV28 CASRSGRGGRIPDTQYF TGTGCCAGCAGGTCGGGCCGGGGAGGAAGGATTCCAGATACGCAGTATTTT
TRBJ2-2 TRBD2 - TRBV28 CASRRTSGMNTGELFF TGTGCCAGCAGGAGAACTAGCGGCATGAACACCGGGGAGCTGTTTTTT
TRBJ2-4 TRBD1 - TRBV11-3 CASSPGNRGKNIQYF TGTGCCAGCAGCCCCGGGAACAGGGGCAAAAACATTCAGTACTTC
TRBJ1-1 - few TRBV7-2 CASSLTPLNTEAFF TGTGCCAGCAGCTTGACACCTCTGAACACTGAAGCTTTCTTT
TRBJ2-1 TRBD2 - TRBV5-1 CASSRGLAGVVDEQFF TGCGCCAGCAGCCGGGGACTAGCGGGAGTAGTTGATGAGCAGTTCTTC
TRBJ2-1 - - TRBV3-1/TRBV3-2 CASSQDEVPGEQFF TGTGCCAGCAGCCAAGATGAGGTGCCCGGTGAGCAGTTCTTC
TRBJ1-1 - - TRBV28 CASSLAGVNTEAFF TGTGCCAGCAGTTTGGCAGGGGTGAACACTGAAGCTTTCTTT
TRBJ1-5 - - TRBV6-1 CASSGPWDTHRRGPQHF TGTGCCAGCAGTGGGCCTTGGGACACACACCGTCGAGGGCCCCAGCATTTT
TRBJ2-3 - - TRBV5-1 CASSLLQSTDTQYF TGCGCCAGCAGCTTATTACAGAGCACAGATACGCAGTATTTT
TRBJ1-2 - - TRBV24-1 CATSDFTGDYGYTF TGTGCCACCAGTGATTTTACAGGTGACTATGGCTACACCTTC